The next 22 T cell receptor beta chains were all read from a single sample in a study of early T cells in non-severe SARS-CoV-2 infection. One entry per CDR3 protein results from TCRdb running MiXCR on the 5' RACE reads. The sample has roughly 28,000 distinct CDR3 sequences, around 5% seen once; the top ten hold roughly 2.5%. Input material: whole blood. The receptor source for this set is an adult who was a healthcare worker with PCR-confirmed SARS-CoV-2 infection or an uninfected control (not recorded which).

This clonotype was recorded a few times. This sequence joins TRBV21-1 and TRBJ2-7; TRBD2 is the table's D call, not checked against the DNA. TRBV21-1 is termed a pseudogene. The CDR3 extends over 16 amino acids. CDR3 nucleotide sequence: TGTGCCAGCAGCTGCCTCAGGGGTAGCGGGAGGATCGAGCAGTACTTC. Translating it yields CASSCLRGSGRIEQYF.

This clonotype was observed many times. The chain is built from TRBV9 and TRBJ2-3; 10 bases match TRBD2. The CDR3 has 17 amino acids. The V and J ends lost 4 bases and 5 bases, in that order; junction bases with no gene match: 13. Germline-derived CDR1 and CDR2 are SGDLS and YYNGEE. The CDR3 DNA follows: TGTGCCAGCAGCCCGTACAGGGCTAGCGGGAGTGGAGATACGCAGTATTTT. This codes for CASSPYRASGSGDTQYF.

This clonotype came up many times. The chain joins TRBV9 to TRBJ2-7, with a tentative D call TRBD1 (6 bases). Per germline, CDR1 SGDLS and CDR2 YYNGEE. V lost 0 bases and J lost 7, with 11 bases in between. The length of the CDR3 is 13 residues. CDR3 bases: TGTGCCAGCAGCGTAGGACAGGCCAGAGAGCAGTACTTC. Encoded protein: CASSVGQAREQYF.

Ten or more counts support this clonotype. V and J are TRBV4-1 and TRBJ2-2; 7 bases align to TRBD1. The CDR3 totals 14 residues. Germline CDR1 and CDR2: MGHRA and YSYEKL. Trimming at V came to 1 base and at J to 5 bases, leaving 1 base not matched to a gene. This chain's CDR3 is CASSQGDRTGELFF. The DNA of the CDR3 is TGCGCCAGCAGCCAAGGGGACAGAACCGGGGAGCTGTTTTTT.

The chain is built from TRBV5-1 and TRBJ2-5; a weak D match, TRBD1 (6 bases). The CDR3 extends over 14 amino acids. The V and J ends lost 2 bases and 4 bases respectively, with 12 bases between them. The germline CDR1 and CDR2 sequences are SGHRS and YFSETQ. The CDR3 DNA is TGCGCCAGCAGCTTAACACCAGGGGTAGAGACCCAGTACTTC. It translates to CASSLTPGVETQYF. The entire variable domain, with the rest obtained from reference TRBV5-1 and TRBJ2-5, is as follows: KAGVTQTPRYLIKTRGQQVTLSCSPISGHRSVSWYQQTPGQGLQFLFEYFSETQRNKGNFPGRFSGRQFSNSRSEMNVSTLELGDSALYLCASSLTPGVETQYFGPGTRLLVL.

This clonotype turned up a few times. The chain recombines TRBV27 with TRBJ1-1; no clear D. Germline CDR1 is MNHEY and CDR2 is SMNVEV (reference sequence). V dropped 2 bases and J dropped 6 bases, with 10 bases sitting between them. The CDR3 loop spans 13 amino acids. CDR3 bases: TGTGCCAGCAGTTTAAATGCGGTTGCTGAAGCTTTCTTT. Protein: CASSLNAVAEAFF.

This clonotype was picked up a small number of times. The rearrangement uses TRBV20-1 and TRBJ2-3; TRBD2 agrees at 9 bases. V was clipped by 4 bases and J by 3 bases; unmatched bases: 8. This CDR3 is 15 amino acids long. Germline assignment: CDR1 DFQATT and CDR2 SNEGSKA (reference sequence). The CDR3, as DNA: TGCAGTGCTAACGGCCGGACTAGCGCTACAGATACGCAGTATTTT. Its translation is CSANGRTSATDTQYF.

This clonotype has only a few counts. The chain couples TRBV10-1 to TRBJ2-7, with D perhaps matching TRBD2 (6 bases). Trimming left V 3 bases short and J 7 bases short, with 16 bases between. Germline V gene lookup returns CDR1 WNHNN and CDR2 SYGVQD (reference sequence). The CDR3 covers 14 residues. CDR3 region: CASSDPGLPGEQYF. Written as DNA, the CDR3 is TGCGCCAGCAGTGACCCGGGACTCCCTGGGGAGCAGTACTTC.

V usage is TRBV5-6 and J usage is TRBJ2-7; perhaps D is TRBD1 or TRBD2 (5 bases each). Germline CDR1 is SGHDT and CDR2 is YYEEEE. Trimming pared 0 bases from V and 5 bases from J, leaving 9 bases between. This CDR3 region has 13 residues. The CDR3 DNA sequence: TGTGCCAGCAGCTTGGTAGGGGACCACGAGCAGTACTTC. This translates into CASSLVGDHEQYF. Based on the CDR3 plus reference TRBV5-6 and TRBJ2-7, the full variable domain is DAGVTQSPTHLIKTRGQQVTLRCSPKSGHDTVSWYQQALGQGPQFIFQYYEEEERQRGNFPDRFSGHQFPNYSSELNVNALLLGDSALYLCASSLVGDHEQYFGPGTRLTVT.

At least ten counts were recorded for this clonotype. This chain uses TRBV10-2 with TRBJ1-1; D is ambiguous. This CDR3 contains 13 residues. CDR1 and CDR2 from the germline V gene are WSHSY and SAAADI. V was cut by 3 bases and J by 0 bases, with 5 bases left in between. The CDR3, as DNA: TGCGCCAGCAGTGACGGCATGAACACTGAAGCTTTCTTT. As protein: CASSDGMNTEAFF.

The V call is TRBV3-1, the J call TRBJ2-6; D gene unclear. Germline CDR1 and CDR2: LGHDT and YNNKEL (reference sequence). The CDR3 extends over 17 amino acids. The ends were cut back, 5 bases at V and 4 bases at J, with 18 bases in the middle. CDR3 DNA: TGTGCCAGCAGCTGGATGTCACAGCTTTCGGGGGCCAACGTCCTGACTTTC. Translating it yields CASSWMSQLSGANVLTF.

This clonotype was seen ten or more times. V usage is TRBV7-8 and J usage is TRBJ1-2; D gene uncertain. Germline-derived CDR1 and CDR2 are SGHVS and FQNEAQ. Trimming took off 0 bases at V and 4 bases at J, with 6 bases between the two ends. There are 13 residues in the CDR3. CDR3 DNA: TGTGCCAGCAGCTTAGCGCTATCCTATGGCTACACCTTC. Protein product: CASSLALSYGYTF.

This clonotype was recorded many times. CDR3 in amino acids: CASRMGSNTGELFF. The CDR3 DNA follows: TGTGCCAGTAGAATGGGCAGCAACACCGGGGAGCTGTTTTTT. The chain uses TRBV19 and TRBJ2-2; D gene unclear. Germline values: CDR1 LNHDA, CDR2 SQIVND (reference sequence). V was clipped by 6 bases and J by 2 bases, with 10 bases between them. This CDR3 contains 14 residues.

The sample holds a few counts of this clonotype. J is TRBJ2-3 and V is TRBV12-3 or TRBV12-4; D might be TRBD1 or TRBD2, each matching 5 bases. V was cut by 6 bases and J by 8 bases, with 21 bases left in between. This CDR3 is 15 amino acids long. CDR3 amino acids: CASRPGTQAQGTQYF. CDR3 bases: TGTGCCAGCAGACCTGGGACCCAAGCGCAGGGTACGCAGTATTTT.

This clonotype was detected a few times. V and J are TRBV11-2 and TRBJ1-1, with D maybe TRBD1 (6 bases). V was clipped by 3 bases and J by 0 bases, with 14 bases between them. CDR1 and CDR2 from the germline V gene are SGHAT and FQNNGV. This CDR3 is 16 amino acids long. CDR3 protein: CASSFLGGRLNTEAFF. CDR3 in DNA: TGTGCCAGCAGCTTCTTGGGGGGGCGCTTGAACACTGAAGCTTTCTTT.

CDR3 coding DNA: TGTGCCAGCAGCTTAGGGGGGCAGATGAATGAGCAGTTCTTC. Protein: CASSLGGQMNEQFF. The rearrangement links TRBV7-8 to TRBJ2-1; a weak D match, TRBD1 (6 bases). V gave up 1 base and J gave up 7 bases, with 11 bases separating them. The CDR3 is 14 residues long. Germline assignment: CDR1 SGHVS and CDR2 FQNEAQ.

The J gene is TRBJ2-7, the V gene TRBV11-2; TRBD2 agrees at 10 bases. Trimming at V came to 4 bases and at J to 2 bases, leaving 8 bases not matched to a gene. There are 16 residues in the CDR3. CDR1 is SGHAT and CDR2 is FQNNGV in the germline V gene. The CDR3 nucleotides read TGTGCCAGCAGCTCTCGAGCGGGGGGGAACGCCTACGAGCAGTACTTC. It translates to CASSSRAGGNAYEQYF.

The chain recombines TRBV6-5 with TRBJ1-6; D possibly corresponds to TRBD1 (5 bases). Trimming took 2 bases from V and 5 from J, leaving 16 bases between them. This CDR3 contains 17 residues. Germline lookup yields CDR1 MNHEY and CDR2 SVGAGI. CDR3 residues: CASSYRNHGANNSPLHF. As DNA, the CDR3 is TGTGCCAGCAGTTACCGCAACCACGGGGCGAATAATTCACCCCTCCACTTT.

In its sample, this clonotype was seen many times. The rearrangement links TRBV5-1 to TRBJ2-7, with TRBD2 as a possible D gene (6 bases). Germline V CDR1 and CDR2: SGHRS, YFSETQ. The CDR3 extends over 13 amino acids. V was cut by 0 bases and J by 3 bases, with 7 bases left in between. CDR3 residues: CASSLASVYEQYF. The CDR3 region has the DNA TGCGCCAGCAGCTTGGCTAGCGTCTACGAGCAGTACTTC.

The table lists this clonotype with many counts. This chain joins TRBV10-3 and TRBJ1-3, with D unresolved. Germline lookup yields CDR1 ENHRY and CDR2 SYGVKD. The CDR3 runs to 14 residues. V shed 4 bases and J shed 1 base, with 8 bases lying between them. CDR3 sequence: CAISALGSGNTIYF. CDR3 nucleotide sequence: TGTGCCATCAGTGCTCTAGGATCTGGAAACACCATATATTTT.

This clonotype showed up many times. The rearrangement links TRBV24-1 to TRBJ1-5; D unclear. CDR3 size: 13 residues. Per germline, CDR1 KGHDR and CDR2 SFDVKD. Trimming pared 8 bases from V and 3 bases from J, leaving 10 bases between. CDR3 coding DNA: TGTGCCACCACGGACGGAGTCAATCAGCCCCAGCATTTT. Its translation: CATTDGVNQPQHF.

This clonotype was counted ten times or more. The CDR3 DNA follows: TGTGCCAGCAGCACGGACCGAACAGATACGCAGTATTTT. Protein sequence: CASSTDRTDTQYF. The chain uses TRBV6-5 and TRBJ2-3; D call uncertain. Trimming took off 6 bases at V and 3 bases at J, with 10 bases between the two ends. Germline V gene lookup returns CDR1 MNHEY and CDR2 SVGAGI. CDR3 length: 13 amino acids.